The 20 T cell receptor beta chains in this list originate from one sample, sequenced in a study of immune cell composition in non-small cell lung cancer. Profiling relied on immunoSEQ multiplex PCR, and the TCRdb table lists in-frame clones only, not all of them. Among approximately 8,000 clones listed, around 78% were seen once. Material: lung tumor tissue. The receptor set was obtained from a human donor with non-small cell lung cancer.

The CDR3 nucleotides are TGCGCCAGCAGCTTGCAGGGCGGGGGCCTCTCCTACAATGAGCAGTTCTTC. Protein sequence: CASSLQGGGLSYNEQFF. The gene calls are TRBV5-1 and TRBJ2-1; maybe TRBD2 (7 bases). The CDR3 spans 17 residues. Trimming removed 1 base at V and 0 bases at J, with 14 bases between. Germline assignment: CDR1 SGHRS and CDR2 YFSETQ.

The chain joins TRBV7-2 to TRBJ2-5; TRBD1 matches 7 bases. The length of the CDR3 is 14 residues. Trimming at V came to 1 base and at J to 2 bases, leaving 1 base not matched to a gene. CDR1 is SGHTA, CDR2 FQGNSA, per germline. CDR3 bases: TGTGCCAGCAGCTTAGGGACAGGACAAGAGACCCAGTACTTC. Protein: CASSLGTGQETQYF. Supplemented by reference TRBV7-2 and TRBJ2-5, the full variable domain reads GAGVSQSPSNKVTEKGKDVELRCDPISGHTALYWYRQSLGQGLEFLIYFQGNSAPDKSGLPSDRFSAERTGGSVSTLTIQRTQQEDSAVYLCASSLGTGQETQYFGPGTRLLVL.

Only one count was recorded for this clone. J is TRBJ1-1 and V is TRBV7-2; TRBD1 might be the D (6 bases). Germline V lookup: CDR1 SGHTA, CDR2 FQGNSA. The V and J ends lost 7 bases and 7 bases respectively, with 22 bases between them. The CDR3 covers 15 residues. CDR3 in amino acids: CASTLSGGRGDEAFF. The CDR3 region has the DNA TGTGCCAGCACCCTATCGGGGGGGCGTGGGGATGAAGCTTTCTTT.

The CDR3 coding sequence is TGTGCCAGCTCACCGGGGCAGGGGACAACTCTCCCGGAGACCCAGTACTTC. Translating it yields CASSPGQGTTLPETQYF. The chain links TRBV18 to TRBJ2-5; weak D call: TRBD1 (6 bases). Germline lookup yields CDR1 KGHSH and CDR2 LQKENI. This CDR3 is built from 17 residues. V lost 3 bases to trimming and J lost 5 bases, with 22 bases between them.

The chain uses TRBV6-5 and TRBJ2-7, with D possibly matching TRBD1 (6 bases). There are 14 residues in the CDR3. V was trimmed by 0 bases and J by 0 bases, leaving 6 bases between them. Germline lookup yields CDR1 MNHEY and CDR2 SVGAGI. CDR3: CASSYSDSSYEQYF. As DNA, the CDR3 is TGTGCCAGCAGTTACTCGGACAGCTCCTACGAGCAGTACTTC.

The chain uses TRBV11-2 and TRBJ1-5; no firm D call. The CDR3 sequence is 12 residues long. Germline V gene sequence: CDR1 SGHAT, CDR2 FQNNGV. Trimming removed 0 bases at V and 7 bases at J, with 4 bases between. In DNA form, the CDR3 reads TGTGCCAGCAGCTTAGATTACCAGCCCCAGCATTTT. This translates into CASSLDYQPQHF.

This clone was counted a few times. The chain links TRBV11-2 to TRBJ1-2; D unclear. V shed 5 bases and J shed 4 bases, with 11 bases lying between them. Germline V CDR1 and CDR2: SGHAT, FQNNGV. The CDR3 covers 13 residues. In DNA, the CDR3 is TGTGCCAGCAGCCCGTACGACGCCTATGGCTACACCTTC. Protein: CASSPYDAYGYTF.

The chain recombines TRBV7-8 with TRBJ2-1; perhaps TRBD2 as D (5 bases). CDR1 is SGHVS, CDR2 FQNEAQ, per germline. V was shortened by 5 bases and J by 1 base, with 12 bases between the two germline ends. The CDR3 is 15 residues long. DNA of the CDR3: TGTGCCAGCAGCCTACCTGGGAGTTCCTACAATGAGCAGTTCTTC. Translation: CASSLPGSSYNEQFF.

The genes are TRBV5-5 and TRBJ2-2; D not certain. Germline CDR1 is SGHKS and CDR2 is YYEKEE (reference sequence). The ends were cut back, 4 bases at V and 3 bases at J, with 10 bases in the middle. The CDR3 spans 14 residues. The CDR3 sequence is CASSQEADTGELFF. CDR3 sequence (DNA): TGTGCCAGCAGCCAAGAAGCCGACACCGGGGAGCTGTTTTTT.

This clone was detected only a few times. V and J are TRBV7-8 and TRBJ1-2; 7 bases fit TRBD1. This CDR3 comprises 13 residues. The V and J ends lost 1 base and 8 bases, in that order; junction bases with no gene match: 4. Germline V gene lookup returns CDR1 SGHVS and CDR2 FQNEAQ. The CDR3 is CASSLDSGGGYTF. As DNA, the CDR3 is TGTGCCAGCAGCTTAGATTCAGGGGGAGGCTACACCTTC.

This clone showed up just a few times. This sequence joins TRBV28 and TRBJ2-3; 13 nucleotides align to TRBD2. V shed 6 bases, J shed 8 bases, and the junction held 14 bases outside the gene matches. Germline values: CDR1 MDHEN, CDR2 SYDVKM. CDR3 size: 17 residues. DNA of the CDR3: TGTGCCAGCAGCCGGACTAGCGGGGGCAGATCCATGGGTACGCAGTATTTT. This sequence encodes CASSRTSGGRSMGTQYF. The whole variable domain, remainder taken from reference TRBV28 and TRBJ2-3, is DVKVTQSSRYLVKRTGEKVFLECVQDMDHENMFWYRQDPGLGLRLIYFSYDVKMKEKGDIPEGYSVSREKKERFSLILESASTNQTSMYLCASSRTSGGRSMGTQYFGPGTRLTVL.

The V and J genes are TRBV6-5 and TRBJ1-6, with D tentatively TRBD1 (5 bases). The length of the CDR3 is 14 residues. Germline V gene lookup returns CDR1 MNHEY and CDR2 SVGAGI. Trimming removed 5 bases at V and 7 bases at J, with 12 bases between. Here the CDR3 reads CASSRNWGNSPLHF. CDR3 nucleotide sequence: TGTGCCAGCAGTAGGAATTGGGGGAATTCACCCCTCCACTTT.

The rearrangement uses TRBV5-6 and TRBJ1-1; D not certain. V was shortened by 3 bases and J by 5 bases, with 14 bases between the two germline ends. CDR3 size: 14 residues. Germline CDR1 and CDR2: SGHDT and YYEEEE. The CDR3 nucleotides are TGTGCCAGCAGCTCTGATAACGTTAGGACTGAAGCTTTCTTT. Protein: CASSSDNVRTEAFF.

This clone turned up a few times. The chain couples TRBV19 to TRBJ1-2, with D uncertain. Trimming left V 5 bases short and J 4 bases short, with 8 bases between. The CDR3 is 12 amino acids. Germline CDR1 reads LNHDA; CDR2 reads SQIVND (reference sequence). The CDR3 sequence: CASSADRYGYTF. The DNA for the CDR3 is TGTGCCAGTAGTGCAGATCGCTATGGCTACACCTTC.

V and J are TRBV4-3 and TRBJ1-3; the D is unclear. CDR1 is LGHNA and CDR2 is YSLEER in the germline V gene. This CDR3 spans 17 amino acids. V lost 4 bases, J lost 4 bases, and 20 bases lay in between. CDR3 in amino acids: CASSLGGTGGLGNTIYF. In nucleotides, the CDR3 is TGCGCCAGCAGCCTCGGAGGAACGGGAGGACTCGGAAACACCATATATTTT.

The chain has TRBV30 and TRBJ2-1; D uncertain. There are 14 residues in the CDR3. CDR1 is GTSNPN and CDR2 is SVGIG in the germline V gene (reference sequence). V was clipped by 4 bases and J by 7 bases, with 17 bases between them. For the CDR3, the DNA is TGTGCCTGGATCGGCGGACCGTCGAGGAATGAGCAGTTCTTC. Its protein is CAWIGGPSRNEQFF.

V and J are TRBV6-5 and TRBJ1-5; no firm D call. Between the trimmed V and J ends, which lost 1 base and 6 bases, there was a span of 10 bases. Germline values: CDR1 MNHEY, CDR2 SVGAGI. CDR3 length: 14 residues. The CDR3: CASSYWVGLQPQHF. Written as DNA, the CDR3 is TGTGCCAGCAGTTACTGGGTCGGGCTTCAGCCCCAGCATTTT.

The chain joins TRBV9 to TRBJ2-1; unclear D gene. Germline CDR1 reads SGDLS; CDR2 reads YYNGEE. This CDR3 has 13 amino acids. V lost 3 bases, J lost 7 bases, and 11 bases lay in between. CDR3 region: CASSATDSNEQFF. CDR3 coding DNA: TGTGCCAGCAGCGCGACCGATTCGAATGAGCAGTTCTTC.

The CDR3 DNA reads as TGTGCCAGCAGCTCGGGACAGGGCCATCAGCCCCAGCATTTT. This gives the protein CASSSGQGHQPQHF. The chain carries TRBV7-2 and TRBJ1-5; 9 bases align to TRBD1. Germline values: CDR1 SGHTA, CDR2 FQGNSA. CDR3 size: 14 residues. The junction had 3 bases not matched to a gene; V was cut back by 4 bases and J by 5 bases.

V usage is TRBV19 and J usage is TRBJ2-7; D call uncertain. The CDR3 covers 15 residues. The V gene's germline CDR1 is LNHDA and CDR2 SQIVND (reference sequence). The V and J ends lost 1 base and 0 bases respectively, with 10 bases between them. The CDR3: CASSIGGRTSYEQYF. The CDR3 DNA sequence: TGTGCCAGTAGTATAGGTGGCAGGACCTCCTACGAGCAGTACTTC.